Below are 30 T cell receptor beta chains sequenced from a single sample in a study of cytomegalovirus exposure and HLA in healthy donors. 60 Vbeta and 13 Jbeta primers were used in PCR. Libraries were prepared by immunoSEQ multiplex PCR; TCRdb keeps only in-frame clonotypes and omits some of them. The data contain about 160,000 clones, roughly 80% of them singletons. The sample taken for sequencing was PBMCs. The receptors were gathered from a man aged 30 to 45 in good health and CMV-seropositive.

The chain carries TRBV7-6 and TRBJ2-3; 7 bases agree with TRBD1. In germline, CDR1 is SGHVS, CDR2 FNYEAQ. Trimming cost V 1 base and J 4 bases; bases outside gene matches: 2. This CDR3 contains 14 residues. CDR3 amino acids: CASSLGGGADTQYF. CDR3 DNA: TGTGCCAGCAGCTTAGGAGGGGGCGCAGATACGCAGTATTTT.

This chain links TRBV18 with TRBJ1-5; 8 positions match TRBD1. This CDR3 is built from 17 residues. CDR1 and CDR2 (germline): KGHSH, LQKENI. With V trimmed by 3 bases and J by 1 base, 8 bases remained unmatched. DNA of the CDR3: TGTGCCAGCTCACCTCCGACAGGGGAGATGAGCAATCAGCCCCAGCATTTT. Translated: CASSPPTGEMSNQPQHF.

This chain connects TRBV6-5 to TRBJ1-3; no firm D call. With 2 bases removed from V and 1 base from J, the gap between germline ends came to 12 bases. The V gene's germline CDR1 is MNHEY and CDR2 SVGAGI. The CDR3 is made up of 16 amino acids. Written as DNA, the CDR3 is TGTGCCAGCAGTTACCGTCCCGAGCTTTCTGGAAACACCATATATTTT. Its translation: CASSYRPELSGNTIYF.

J is TRBJ1-1 and V is TRBV7-3; 8 nucleotides align to TRBD1. The junction had 3 bases not matched to a gene; V was cut back by 5 bases and J by 4 bases. CDR3 length equals 13 residues. In germline, CDR1 is SGHTA, CDR2 FQGTGA. The chain's CDR3 is CASSMTGATEAFF. CDR3 nucleotides: TGTGCCAGCAGCATGACAGGGGCCACTGAAGCTTTCTTT. Full variable domain (missing parts from reference TRBV7-3 and TRBJ1-1): GAGVSQTPSNKVTEKGKYVELRCDPISGHTALYWYRQSLGQGPEFLIYFQGTGAADDSGLPNDRFFAVRPEGSVSTLKIQRTERGDSAVYLCASSMTGATEAFFGQGTRLTVV.

For this clone: At one end, the junction sequence differs from germline, possibly due to a read error. The CDR3 is CASSSTLTGIPYF. Here the CDR3 DNA reads TGTGCCAGCAGCTCGACATTAACAGGAATTCCCTACTTT. The chain uses TRBV7-2 and TRBJ1-6; possible D gene TRBD1, 5 bases. Germline loops: CDR1 SGHTA, CDR2 FQGNSA. CDR3 length: 13 residues.

This clone was recorded a few times. The chain is built from TRBV13 and TRBJ2-7; 9 nucleotides agree with TRBD1. The germline V gene has CDR1 PRHDT and CDR2 FYEKMQ (reference sequence). The CDR3 is made up of 17 amino acids. V gave up 4 bases and J gave up 0 bases; unmatched junction bases: 10. Here the CDR3 DNA reads TGTGCCAGCAGCTCCCCTTCACCGGGACAGGGCTCCTACGAGCAGTACTTC. Residues: CASSSPSPGQGSYEQYF.

The V gene is TRBV30, the J gene TRBJ1-2; D is perhaps TRBD1 (6 bases). CDR1 and CDR2 (germline): GTSNPN, SVGIG (reference sequence). Trimming cost V 2 bases and J 8 bases, with 15 bases left between them. The length of the CDR3 is 13 residues. CDR3 protein: CAWSRQGRDGYTF. The CDR3 nucleotides are TGTGCCTGGAGTCGCCAGGGGAGAGACGGCTACACCTTC.

This clone has just one count. The rearrangement links TRBV7-9 to TRBJ2-7, with 10 positions matching TRBD1. Germline loops: CDR1 SEHNR, CDR2 FQNEAQ (reference sequence). CDR3 length: 14 residues. Losses at the gene ends were 5 bases for V and 6 bases for J; bases not matched to a gene: 7. Written as DNA, the CDR3 is TGTGCCAGCAGCGTACCGGGACAGGGGTTCGAGCAGTACTTC. This sequence encodes CASSVPGQGFEQYF.

The V gene is TRBV6-5, the J gene TRBJ1-2, with 7 bases lining up with TRBD1. V lost 5 bases to trimming and J lost 2 bases; unmatched junction nucleotides: 5. Germline CDR1 is MNHEY and CDR2 is SVGAGI. The CDR3 loop spans 14 amino acids. CDR3 protein: CASSKQGNNYGYTF. In DNA form, the CDR3 reads TGTGCCAGCAGTAAACAGGGGAACAACTATGGCTACACCTTC.

The chain employs TRBV2 and TRBJ1-2, with a tentative D call TRBD1 (6 bases). Germline V gene data show CDR1 as SNHLY and CDR2 as FYNNEI. The V and J ends lost 5 bases and 8 bases respectively, with 15 bases between them. The CDR3 has 13 amino acids. CDR3 protein: CASSPGTSNGYTF. The CDR3 DNA is TGTGCCAGCAGTCCCGGGACATCTAACGGCTACACCTTC.

This rearrangement joins TRBV7-2 to TRBJ2-3; D perhaps matches TRBD1 (7 bases). Germline V gives CDR1 SGHTA, CDR2 FQGNSA. The ends were cut back, 8 bases at V and 4 bases at J, with 19 bases in the middle. The CDR3 extends over 15 amino acids. The CDR3 sequence is CASARQGLHADTQYF. In DNA, the CDR3 is TGTGCCAGCGCTCGACAGGGACTGCACGCAGATACGCAGTATTTT. Supplemented by reference TRBV7-2 and TRBJ2-3, the full variable domain reads GAGVSQSPSNKVTEKGKDVELRCDPISGHTALYWYRQSLGQGLEFLIYFQGNSAPDKSGLPSDRFSAERTGGSVSTLTIQRTQQEDSAVYLCASARQGLHADTQYFGPGTRLTVL.

The rearrangement links TRBV23-1 to TRBJ2-7; 7 nucleotides align to TRBD1. TRBV23-1 is known as an ORF, though its function is uncertain. The CDR3 is made up of 15 amino acids. V gave up 1 base and J gave up 0 bases; unmatched junction bases: 3. In DNA, the CDR3 is TGCGCCAGCAGTCAATTGGACAGGAGCTCCTACGAGCAGTACTTC. It codes for CASSQLDRSSYEQYF.

Regarding this clone: A read error may account for a junction end that differs from germline. V gene TRBV4-1 combines with J gene TRBJ2-7; D is unclear. CDR1 MGHRA and CDR2 YSYEKL come from the germline V gene. This CDR3 has 14 amino acids. CDR3 nucleotide sequence: TGCGCCAGCAGCCTAACCAGGTTTACTCCTCGATACGACTTC. This encodes CASSLTRFTPRYDF.

This clone appeared a single time. The rearrangement joins TRBV15 to TRBJ1-1; TRBD1 matches at 8 bases. The CDR3 has 15 residues. Germline V gene sequence: CDR1 LNHNV, CDR2 YYDKDF (reference sequence). With 5 bases clipped from V and 5 bases from J, the junction kept 10 bases outside the gene matches. The CDR3 DNA sequence: TGTGCCACCAGCGTACTAACAGGGGGTGCGACTGAAGCTTTCTTT. This encodes CATSVLTGGATEAFF. Supplemented by reference TRBV15 and TRBJ1-1, the full variable domain reads DAMVIQNPRYQVTQFGKPVTLSCSQTLNHNVMYWYQQKSSQAPKLLFHYYDKDFNNEADTPDNFQSRRPNTSFCFLDIRSPGLGDTAMYLCATSVLTGGATEAFFGQGTRLTVV.

The chain has TRBV25-1 and TRBJ2-1; the match to TRBD2 covers 10 bases. The CDR3 is 17 residues long. Trimming took 3 bases from V and 0 from J; bases not matched to a gene: 5. CDR1 is MGHDK, CDR2 SYGVNS, per germline. Written as DNA, the CDR3 is TGTGCCAGCAGTGAGGTCGGACTAGCGGACTCCTACAATGAGCAGTTCTTC. This codes for CASSEVGLADSYNEQFF.

The chain combines TRBV7-9 with TRBJ2-3; D is uncertain. This CDR3 comprises 13 residues. The germline V gene has CDR1 SEHNR and CDR2 FQNEAQ (reference sequence). Trimming took off 1 base at V and 4 bases at J, with 6 bases between the two ends. The CDR3 DNA is TGTGCCAGCAGCTTAGTTCGGGCAGATACGCAGTATTTT. This gives the protein CASSLVRADTQYF.

This clone came up once. V and J are TRBV5-8 and TRBJ2-4, with 8 bases that match TRBD2. The CDR3 totals 16 residues. J lost 3 bases, V lost 3 bases, and 8 bases had no gene match. CDR1 is SGHTS and CDR2 is YDEGEE in the germline V gene. CDR3 DNA: TGTGCCAGCAGCTCTCATCGGGGGGGCTTCAAAAACATTCAGTACTTC. Its protein product is CASSSHRGGFKNIQYF.

The CDR3 nucleotides are TGTGCCAGCTCCAACCAGGGGGCTTGGAACGAGCAGTACTTC. This gives the protein CASSNQGAWNEQYF. The genes are TRBV18 and TRBJ2-7, with TRBD1 matching 8 bases. The V segment lost 6 bases and the J segment 5 bases; nucleotides outside the gene matches: 9. There are 14 residues in the CDR3. Germline CDR1 KGHSH, CDR2 LQKENI.

J is TRBJ1-5 and V is TRBV7-8; D remains ambiguous. The CDR3 runs to 13 residues. Germline values: CDR1 SGHVS, CDR2 FQNEAQ. V lost 6 bases to trimming and J lost 3 bases, with 9 bases between them. The chain's CDR3 is CASSPDYNQPQHF. The DNA for the CDR3 is TGTGCCAGCAGTCCAGATTACAATCAGCCCCAGCATTTT. Combining the CDR3 with reference TRBV7-8 and TRBJ1-5 gives the whole variable domain GAGVSQSPRYKVAKRGQDVALRCDPISGHVSLFWYQQALGQGPEFLTYFQNEAQLDKSGLPSDRFFAERPEGSVSTLKIQRTQQEDSAVYLCASSPDYNQPQHFGDGTRLSIL.

The V call is TRBV15, the J call TRBJ2-7, with D possibly TRBD1 on 5 matching bases. Trimming shortened V by 0 bases and J by 5 bases, and 8 bases separated the two germline ends. The germline V gene encodes CDR1 LNHNV and CDR2 YYDKDF (reference sequence). The CDR3 spans 13 residues. Here the CDR3 reads CATSRDRRDEQYF. CDR3 nucleotide sequence: TGTGCCACCAGCAGAGATCGCAGGGACGAGCAGTACTTC.

V usage is TRBV5-1 and J usage is TRBJ2-3, with 14 positions matching TRBD2. V lost 4 bases and J lost 8; bases outside the gene matches: 9. CDR1 and CDR2 (germline): SGHRS, YFSETQ. This CDR3 has 16 amino acids. DNA for the CDR3: TGCGCCAGCAGCACGACTAGCGGGGGGGCGTTTGGTACGCAGTATTTT. It yields the protein CASSTTSGGAFGTQYF. Combining the CDR3 with reference TRBV5-1 and TRBJ2-3 gives the whole variable domain KAGVTQTPRYLIKTRGQQVTLSCSPISGHRSVSWYQQTPGQGLQFLFEYFSETQRNKGNFPGRFSGRQFSNSRSEMNVSTLELGDSALYLCASSTTSGGAFGTQYFGPGTRLTVL.

The chain carries TRBV13 and TRBJ2-5, with a possible D match to TRBD1 (6 bases). The CDR3 spans 14 residues. In germline, CDR1 is PRHDT, CDR2 FYEKMQ (reference sequence). V gave up 4 bases and J gave up 5 bases, with 14 bases separating them. The CDR3 here is CASSSHEGDETQYF. CDR3 sequence (DNA): TGTGCCAGCAGCTCCCACGAGGGGGACGAGACCCAGTACTTC.

This clone has just a few counts. The chain uses TRBV19 and TRBJ2-1, with 9 bases fitting TRBD1. CDR1 and CDR2 (germline): LNHDA, SQIVND (reference sequence). This CDR3 spans 15 amino acids. Germline trimming cut 1 base from V and 6 bases from J; bases unmatched to any gene: 4. This CDR3 reads CASSIVGTGLNEQFF. The CDR3 DNA follows: TGTGCCAGTAGTATAGTAGGGACAGGGCTCAATGAGCAGTTCTTC.

This chain connects TRBV7-9 to TRBJ2-5; TRBD2 is a possible D gene (5 bases). The CDR3 contains 13 residues. The germline V and J ends were trimmed by 6 bases and 4 bases, with 12 bases remaining between them. Germline CDR1 reads SEHNR; CDR2 reads FQNEAQ (reference sequence). CDR3 DNA sequence: TGTGCCAGCAGTTCCGGGATTTTAGAGACCCAGTACTTC. Amino acid sequence: CASSSGILETQYF.

The genes are TRBV9 and TRBJ1-4; possibly TRBD1 for D (5 bases). Between the trimmed V and J ends, which lost 0 bases and 6 bases, there was a span of 12 bases. Germline V gene data show CDR1 as SGDLS and CDR2 as YYNGEE. The CDR3 loop spans 15 amino acids. CDR3 sequence (DNA): TGTGCCAGCAGCGTAGAGGAGGGGCTGGATGAAAAACTGTTTTTT. Residues: CASSVEEGLDEKLFF.

This chain links TRBV7-6 with TRBJ2-2; TRBD2 matches 11 bases. V was pared by 1 base and J by 3 bases, with 1 base of the junction left unmatched. There are 16 residues in the CDR3. Germline CDR1 is SGHVS and CDR2 is FNYEAQ. The CDR3 here is CASSLVLAGDTGELFF. The CDR3 nucleotides are TGTGCCAGCAGCTTAGTACTAGCGGGGGACACCGGGGAGCTGTTTTTT.

This clone turned up a few times. The chain has TRBV2 and TRBJ1-1, with unresolved D. This CDR3 has 12 amino acids. The germline CDR1 and CDR2 sequences are SNHLY and FYNNEI. Between the trimmed V and J ends, which lost 7 bases and 2 bases, there was a span of 8 bases. CDR3 DNA sequence: TGTGCCAGCAACTTGATAAACACTGAAGCTTTCTTT. It encodes CASNLINTEAFF. Full variable domain (missing parts from reference TRBV2 and TRBJ1-1): EPEVTQTPSHQVTQMGQEVILRCVPISNHLYFYWYRQILGQKVEFLVSFYNNEISEKSEIFDDQFSVERPDGSNFTLKIRSTKLEDSAMYFCASNLINTEAFFGQGTRLTVV.

The V call is TRBV27, the J call TRBJ2-5; D uncertain. Per the germline V gene, CDR1 is MNHEY and CDR2 is SMNVEV (reference sequence). V lost 1 base to trimming and J lost 2 bases, with 11 bases between them. CDR3 length equals 15 residues. CDR3: CASSLYRPGQETQYF. The CDR3 DNA is TGTGCCAGCAGTTTATACAGACCCGGACAAGAGACCCAGTACTTC.

This clone was recorded once. CDR3 DNA sequence: TGTGCCAGCAGCCCCCGGGACAGGAGCACTGAAGCTTTCTTT. Its translation is CASSPRDRSTEAFF. The rearrangement joins TRBV4-2 to TRBJ1-1, with TRBD1 identical over 8 bases. Trimming at V came to 4 bases and at J to 4 bases, leaving 5 bases not matched to a gene. The CDR3 has 14 amino acids. Germline lookup yields CDR1 LGHNA and CDR2 YNFKEQ.

The chain has TRBV5-1 and TRBJ2-1, with unresolved D. The germline V and J ends were trimmed by 4 bases and 2 bases, with 13 bases remaining between them. The CDR3 runs 15 residues. CDR1 and CDR2 from the germline V gene are SGHRS and YFSETQ. CDR3 nucleotides: TGCGCCAGCAGCCCCGGCGGCAGTCCCTACAATGAGCAGTTCTTC. As protein: CASSPGGSPYNEQFF.